This entry lists 27 T cell receptor beta chains sequenced from one sample in a study of radiation and T cells in renal cell carcinoma. Profiling relied on immunoSEQ multiplex PCR, and the TCRdb table lists in-frame clones only, not all of them. Of 90,000 to 95,000 clones in the sample, under 90% were seen once. The time point was: baseline pretreatment blood. The sample's treatment: 15 Gy SBRT to primary tumor, nephrectomy 4 weeks later. The input for sequencing was blood, taken from a patient whose treatment included radiotherapy and nephrectomy. The source of these receptors is a man in his sixties with renal cell carcinoma.

This clone was counted between two and nine times. The rearrangement uses TRBV6-5 and TRBJ2-3; D remains ambiguous. CDR1 and CDR2 from the germline V gene are MNHEY and SVGAGI. This CDR3 is built from 15 residues. Trimming stripped 6 bases from V and 1 base from J, with 14 bases between. CDR3 DNA: TGTGCCAGCAGCCCCGGAAGCTACCGCACAGATACGCAGTATTTT. This gives the protein CASSPGSYRTDTQYF.

The V gene is TRBV6-1, the J gene TRBJ1-1; D unresolved. Germline values: CDR1 MNHNS, CDR2 SASEGT. Trimming cost V 10 bases and J 5 bases, with 14 bases left between them. This CDR3 comprises 12 residues. CDR3: CAIRHEVTEAFF. DNA of the CDR3: TGTGCCATAAGACACGAGGTTACTGAAGCTTTCTTT.

The rearrangement links TRBV5-1 to TRBJ2-3; D might be TRBD2 (5 bases). Trimming took off 1 base at V and 1 base at J, with 10 bases between the two ends. Germline V gene data show CDR1 as SGHRS and CDR2 as YFSETQ. The CDR3 spans 15 residues. The CDR3 region is CASSLNERGTDTQYF. In nucleotides, the CDR3 is TGCGCCAGCAGCTTGAACGAGAGGGGCACAGATACGCAGTATTTT.

The chain links TRBV6-1 to TRBJ1-4, with 8 bases lining up with TRBD1. Per germline, CDR1 MNHNS and CDR2 SASEGT. CDR3 size: 14 residues. Losses at the gene ends were 5 bases for V and 7 bases for J; bases not matched to a gene: 6. The chain's CDR3 is CASSPQGDVEKLFF. CDR3 coding DNA: TGTGCCAGCAGTCCACAGGGGGATGTTGAAAAACTGTTTTTT.

This sequence joins TRBV19 and TRBJ1-5; D might be TRBD1 (6 bases). The germline gives CDR1 LNHDA, CDR2 SQIVND (reference sequence). The CDR3 runs to 17 residues. Trimming stripped 3 bases from V and 1 base from J, with 16 bases between. Here the CDR3 DNA reads TGTGCCAGTAGTATGGGGGCAGGGAGGGGAAGCAATCAGCCCCAGCATTTT. Residues: CASSMGAGRGSNQPQHF.

The J gene is TRBJ2-6, the V gene TRBV7-6; D is ambiguous. The CDR3 sequence is 18 residues long. V lost 5 bases and J 0 bases, leaving 17 bases between the germline ends. Germline V gene data show CDR1 as SGHVS and CDR2 as FNYEAQ. CDR3 loop: CASSPKTGRFSGANVLTF. The CDR3 DNA is TGTGCCAGCAGCCCTAAGACTGGACGGTTCTCTGGGGCCAACGTCCTGACTTTC.

This clone appeared a few times. The chain couples TRBV11-2 to TRBJ2-7, with D possibly TRBD2 on 6 matching bases. The V and J ends lost 1 base and 3 bases respectively, with 19 bases between them. The CDR3 length is 17 residues. Germline V gives CDR1 SGHAT, CDR2 FQNNGV. The CDR3 is CASSLGPAGLSSYEQYF. The CDR3 DNA follows: TGTGCCAGCAGCTTAGGTCCTGCGGGGCTATCCAGCTACGAGCAGTACTTC.

This chain joins TRBV11-2 and TRBJ2-1; TRBD2 matches 9 bases. Unmatched junction bases numbered 7, after V lost 3 bases and J lost 4 bases. The CDR3 length is 16 residues. Germline lookup yields CDR1 SGHAT and CDR2 FQNNGV. The CDR3 protein is CASSFGAGGEYNEQFF. DNA of the CDR3: TGTGCCAGCAGCTTCGGGGCGGGAGGGGAGTACAATGAGCAGTTCTTC.

V and J are TRBV7-9 and TRBJ1-3, with a tentative D call TRBD1 (6 bases). Trimming removed 1 base from V and 4 bases from J, with 14 bases in between. CDR1 is SEHNR, CDR2 FQNEAQ, per germline (reference sequence). The CDR3 totals 16 residues. CDR3 DNA sequence: TGTGCCAGCAGCTTAGTCGCGACAGGAGCCGGAAACACCATATATTTT. This translates into CASSLVATGAGNTIYF.

This chain connects TRBV7-8 to TRBJ2-7; TRBD2 matches 7 bases. The CDR3 covers 14 residues. Germline V gene sequence: CDR1 SGHVS, CDR2 FQNEAQ. The J segment lost 2 bases and the V segment lost 7 bases, leaving 8 bases of the junction unmatched. CDR3 sequence: CASTQAGLAYEQYF. The CDR3 coding sequence is TGTGCCAGCACCCAAGCGGGATTAGCCTACGAGCAGTACTTC.

The V and J genes are TRBV14 and TRBJ2-7, with 10 bases aligning to TRBD2. Germline CDR1 reads SGHDN; CDR2 reads FVKESK. This CDR3 has 14 amino acids. The J segment lost 2 bases and the V segment lost 4 bases, leaving 2 bases of the junction unmatched. The chain's CDR3 is CASSLSGGPYEQYF. CDR3 nucleotide sequence: TGTGCCAGCAGCCTTAGCGGGGGGCCCTACGAGCAGTACTTC.

The genes are TRBV2 and TRBJ1-4; D perhaps matches TRBD1 (6 bases). The CDR3 runs 16 residues. Germline CDR1 SNHLY, CDR2 FYNNEI. V was shortened by 6 bases and J by 6 bases, with 20 bases between the two germline ends. The CDR3 bases are TGTGCCAGCAGCCTAGTCGGACAGAACGTTGATGAAAAACTGTTTTTT. This encodes CASSLVGQNVDEKLFF.

This clone was counted a single time. This chain connects TRBV7-8 to TRBJ1-3, with unresolved D. Germline V gene data show CDR1 as SGHVS and CDR2 as FQNEAQ. V was clipped by 1 base and J by 4 bases, with 11 bases between them. This CDR3 has 15 residues. The chain's CDR3 is CASSLVAGSGNTIYF. For the CDR3, the DNA is TGTGCCAGCAGCTTAGTAGCAGGATCCGGAAACACCATATATTTT.

This clone was seen a few times. CDR3 residues: CASSSHGGSGNTIYF. The DNA of the CDR3 is TGTGCCAGCAGTTCCCATGGGGGCTCTGGAAACACCATATATTTT. The chain couples TRBV28 to TRBJ1-3; D perhaps matches TRBD1 (5 bases). In germline, CDR1 is MDHEN, CDR2 SYDVKM. The CDR3 length is 15 residues. V was cut by 4 bases and J by 0 bases, with 10 bases left in between.

This chain connects TRBV2 to TRBJ2-3, with D tentatively TRBD1 or TRBD2 (5 bases each). The CDR3 is 15 residues long. Germline lookup yields CDR1 SNHLY and CDR2 FYNNEI. Trimming pared 7 bases from V and 2 bases from J, leaving 16 bases between. CDR3 protein: CASIQGEGPTDTQYF. The CDR3 nucleotides read TGTGCCAGCATCCAGGGTGAGGGGCCCACAGATACGCAGTATTTT.

The rearrangement joins TRBV18 to TRBJ2-7; 8 nucleotides line up with TRBD1. Per germline, CDR1 KGHSH and CDR2 LQKENI. V gave up 2 bases and J gave up 0 bases; unmatched junction bases: 6. This CDR3 contains 16 residues. This CDR3 reads CASSPGRTGSSYEQYF. CDR3 bases: TGTGCCAGCTCACCAGGGCGGACAGGGAGCTCCTACGAGCAGTACTTC.

This chain uses TRBV28 with TRBJ1-2; D is unresolved. Trimming shortened V by 8 bases and J by 2 bases, and 6 bases separated the two germline ends. The CDR3 loop spans 11 amino acids. Germline lookup yields CDR1 MDHEN and CDR2 SYDVKM. CDR3 region: CASGRNYGYTF. CDR3 coding DNA: TGTGCCAGCGGGAGAAACTATGGCTACACCTTC.

The chain has TRBV5-6 and TRBJ2-7, with 10 positions matching TRBD1. With 1 base clipped from V and 3 bases from J, the junction kept 7 bases outside the gene matches. The CDR3 is 16 amino acids. Germline loops: CDR1 SGHDT, CDR2 YYEEEE. The CDR3 bases are TGTGCCAGCAGCTTGTTTGGGACAGGGGTGAACTACGAGCAGTACTTC. Protein sequence: CASSLFGTGVNYEQYF.

This clone has just one count. The chain carries TRBV30 and TRBJ2-7; 8 nucleotides agree with TRBD1. J was trimmed by 6 bases and V by 7 bases; bases with no gene match: 5. The CDR3 is 11 amino acids. CDR1 is GTSNPN and CDR2 is SVGIG in the germline V gene (reference sequence). CDR3 coding DNA: TGTGCCTCCGGACAGGGACTCGAGCAGTACTTC. Protein sequence: CASGQGLEQYF.

The chain combines TRBV14 with TRBJ2-1; the match to TRBD2 covers 7 bases. Germline values: CDR1 SGHDN, CDR2 FVKESK. The length of the CDR3 is 17 residues. V shed 0 bases, J shed 2 bases, and the junction held 7 bases outside the gene matches. CDR3 in amino acids: CASSQDGREPPYNEQFF. CDR3 nucleotides: TGTGCCAGCAGCCAAGATGGGCGGGAGCCCCCCTACAATGAGCAGTTCTTC.

The chain carries TRBV5-1 and TRBJ2-1; 12 positions match TRBD2. The junction had 16 bases not matched to a gene; V was cut back by 4 bases and J by 11 bases. CDR3 length: 17 amino acids. The germline V gene encodes CDR1 SGHRS and CDR2 YFSETQ. Here the CDR3 reads CASSRRASGRANTQQFF. The CDR3, as DNA: TGCGCCAGCAGCCGGCGGGCTAGCGGGAGGGCCAACACCCAGCAGTTCTTC.

This clone appeared a few times. V gene TRBV25-1 combines with J gene TRBJ2-7, with a weak D call TRBD1 (5 bases). Germline loops: CDR1 MGHDK, CDR2 SYGVNS. The CDR3 spans 17 residues. V was pared by 1 base and J by 2 bases, with 18 bases between. As DNA, the CDR3 is TGTGCCAGCAGTGAATTGGACACGCCGAAGATTGCCTACGAGCAGTACTTC. Its translation is CASSELDTPKIAYEQYF.

V and J are TRBV7-9 and TRBJ2-7; TRBD1 agrees at 9 bases. This CDR3 has 16 amino acids. V dropped 2 bases and J dropped 3; count of bases not matched to a gene: 8. The germline CDR1 and CDR2 sequences are SEHNR and FQNEAQ (reference sequence). CDR3: CASSLISTGGNYEQYF. CDR3 bases: TGTGCCAGCAGCTTAATTTCGACAGGGGGTAACTACGAGCAGTACTTC.

Concerning this clone itself: This same CDR3 is encoded by further DNA sequences in the sample. This chain uses TRBV25-1 with TRBJ2-7, with TRBD1 matching 7 bases. This CDR3 is 13 amino acids long. The trim removed 6 bases at V and 1 base at J, leaving 3 bases unmatched. Germline V gene sequence: CDR1 MGHDK, CDR2 SYGVNS. CDR3 DNA: TGTGCCAGCAGAGGGACAGAGTCCTACGAGCAGTACTTC. It is translated as CASRGTESYEQYF.

The chain joins TRBV5-1 to TRBJ2-1; tentative D call: TRBD2 (6 bases). The CDR3 extends over 17 amino acids. V lost 2 bases to trimming and J lost 5 bases, with 20 bases between them. Germline V lookup: CDR1 SGHRS, CDR2 YFSETQ. CDR3 sequence: CASSFQLGLAPNNEQFF. In DNA form, the CDR3 reads TGCGCCAGCAGCTTCCAACTGGGGCTAGCGCCCAACAATGAGCAGTTCTTC.

This clone appeared once. The DNA for the CDR3 is TGTGCCAGCAGCTTAGGGTCATGGGGAGAGACCCAGTACTTC. This sequence encodes CASSLGSWGETQYF. V gene TRBV7-2 combines with J gene TRBJ2-5; no clear D gene. Trimming took 1 base from V and 4 from J, leaving 10 bases between them. In germline, CDR1 is SGHTA, CDR2 FQGNSA. CDR3 length equals 14 residues.

The rearrangement joins TRBV15 to TRBJ2-1; 11 nucleotides agree with TRBD2. Trimming took 1 base from V and 9 from J; bases not matched to a gene: 5. CDR1 and CDR2 (germline): LNHNV, YYDKDF (reference sequence). This CDR3 region has 15 residues. CDR3 amino acids: CATSRGLAGGTEQFF. The CDR3 nucleotides are TGTGCCACCAGCAGAGGATTAGCGGGGGGGACTGAGCAGTTCTTC.